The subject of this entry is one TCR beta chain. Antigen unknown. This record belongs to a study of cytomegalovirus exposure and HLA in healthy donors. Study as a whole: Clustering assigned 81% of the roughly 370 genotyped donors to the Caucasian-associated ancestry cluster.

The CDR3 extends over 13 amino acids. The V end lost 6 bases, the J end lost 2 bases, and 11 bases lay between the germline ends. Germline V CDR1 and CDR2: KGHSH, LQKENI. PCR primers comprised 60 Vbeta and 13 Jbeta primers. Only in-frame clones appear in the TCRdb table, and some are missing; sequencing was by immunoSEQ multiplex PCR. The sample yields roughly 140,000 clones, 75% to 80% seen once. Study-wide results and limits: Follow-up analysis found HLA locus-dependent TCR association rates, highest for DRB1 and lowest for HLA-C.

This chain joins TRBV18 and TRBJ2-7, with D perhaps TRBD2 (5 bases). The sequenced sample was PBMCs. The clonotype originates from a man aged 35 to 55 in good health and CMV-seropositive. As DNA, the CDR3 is TGTGCCAGCTCTACCGCAGCGGCCTACGAGCAGTACTTC. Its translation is CASSTAAAYEQYF.